The clone carrying this TCR beta chain has a count of ten or more. Its antigen remains unidentified. The investigators amplified TCR beta CDR3 regions from RNA transcripts. Carried out on the TCR CDR3, a first-round RT-PCR used the HTBI primer set. One entry per CDR3 protein, called by TCRdb with MiXCR from the multiplex PCR reads. This table holds roughly 650,000 distinct CDR3 sequences, approximately 15% found once. These data belong to a study of T cells in Graves' hyperthyroidism and ophthalmopathy. General study results and limits: A 13 V-J signature model discriminated ophthalmopathy versus stable hyperthyroidism.

CDR1 and CDR2 (germline): SGHDT, YYEEEE. The CDR3 is 16 amino acids. The ends were cut back, 0 bases at V and 4 bases at J, with 15 bases in the middle. At least 3 on the Clinical Activity Score was recorded for ophthalmopathy patients, who also had NOSPECS grade at least 4 and duration under 3 months. Specimen: blood. The clonotype originates from a woman in her 40s with Graves' ophthalmopathy. The rearrangement joins TRBV5-6 to TRBJ2-3; no definite D call. The CDR3 sequence is CASSLAAPRRPDTQYF. The CDR3 DNA is TGTGCCAGCAGCTTGGCGGCACCGCGTCGGCCAGATACGCAGTATTTT.